This record covers a single T cell receptor (beta chain). What this receptor recognizes is not known. No qualities accompany the bases; no much larger clone lies one base away. These data come from a study of post-analysis software for immune sequencing data (dated by TCRdb to between 2015 and 2016). Context from the whole study: The recorded disease courses included relapsing-remitting, secondary progressive and progressive-relapsing multiple sclerosis, and some patients had no subtype annotation. The patient repertoires were set against 10 to 11 previously published healthy control repertoires from donors whose ages ranged from roughly 6 to 27 years. A subset of samples was prepared in parallel using single-end sample barcoding, then pooled and co-amplified after Illumina adapter ligation.

Study-wide conclusions, independent of this receptor: When samples were clustered directly using the F measure, samples prepared in the same batch co-clustered strongly, which prompted a batch-effect correction. About five TRBV segments, including TRBV5-6, TRBV5-1 and TRBV20-1, were significantly more frequent in patients than controls. Compared with controls, multiple sclerosis patients had significantly lower normalized Chao1 diversity, a finding suggesting substantial peripheral T-cell clonal expansion. The multiple sclerosis patient group was slightly younger than the control group.

Libraries were made using PCR. Sequencer: Illumina HiSeq 2500. To reduce PCR and sequencing biases, unique molecular identifiers were built into the TCR beta cDNA libraries. Per 1 to 10 million input T cells, 500,000 or so cDNA molecules were obtained, such that each molecule approximated one T cell. The patient libraries were prepared and sequenced with the same protocol used for the earlier healthy control dataset. Within a given batch, samples were prepared together, multiplexed and sequenced on the same HiSeq lane. The source study handled its data this way. MIGEC handled the raw barcoded reads, throwing out single-read molecular identifier groups before consensus assembly and CDR3 extraction. VDJtools was used for post-analysis of the clonotype tables, and diversity was normalized by down-sampling every dataset to the size of the smallest sample. To correct batch-related cross-sample contamination, repertoire overlap clustering matched CDR3 amino acid sequences but not nucleotide sequences. The public reads were reanalyzed by TCRdb: fastp trimming at Q25, MiXCR alignment, in-frame beta chains only. Every entry covers one CDR3 protein and lists the most common genes and DNA from its rows. The V and J calls were determined by TCRdb, not by the authors. The sample profile shows under 650,000 distinct CDR3 sequences; roughly 40% of them were found once. The top ten hold approximately 1.7% of the sample.

Reading the germline V gene gives CDR1 SGHRS and CDR2 YFSETQ. V loses 3 bases, J loses 1 base, and the germline ends lie 12 bases apart. The CDR3 goes from the cysteine to the phenylalanine over 15 residues. The only DNA kept is the CDR3, 45 bases in frame from the first base. TCR beta repertoires were profiled from peripheral blood of roughly 13 young patients with multiple sclerosis to demonstrate the VDJtools post-analysis software. The multiple sclerosis patients were children and adolescents between roughly 6 and 16 years of age. The source of this sequence is a girl aged 10-17 years with multiple sclerosis. The chain links TRBV5-1 with TRBJ2-3; 6 matching bases give a weak D call of TRBD1. Sequenced material: blood. The nucleotides are TGCGCCAGCAGCTACCGGGACACCGGCACAGATACGCAGTATTTT. This is translated as CASSYRDTGTDTQYF.